This is a list of T cell receptor beta chains from one sample in a study of blood T cells in healthy people across ages. MiXCR, run by TCRdb on the 5' RACE reads, gives a single entry per CDR3 protein. The sample holds about 680,000 distinct CDR3 sequences, 45% to 50% seen once. Specimen: blood. Receptors were obtained from a woman aged 55-70 years in good health. CDR3s include the opening cysteine and the closing phenylalanine or tryptophan. D genes are given only for firm matches. Expanded clones are given a class, and other clones once, few, many or no size at all.

V gene	J gene	clone size	D gene	CDR3 protein	CDR3 DNA
TRBV5-1	TRBJ2-3	NA	NA	CASSVVPGSTDTQYF	TGCGCCAGCAGCGTCGTTCCGGGATCCACAGATACGCAGTATTTT
TRBV28	TRBJ1-5	NA	NA	CATGVMWQPQHF	TGTGCTACCGGCGTGATGTGGCAGCCCCAGCATTTT
TRBV21-1	TRBJ2-7	NA	NA	CASSKWEAPEFGCEQYF	TGTGCCAGCAGCAAATGGGAGGCCCCCGAATTTGGATGCGAGCAGTACTTC
TRBV4-2	TRBJ2-7	once	TRBD2	CASSQVWASGINNEQYF	TGTGCCAGCAGCCAAGTTTGGGCTAGCGGGATTAACAATGAGCAGTACTTC
TRBV6-5	TRBJ2-1	NA	NA	CASGNSGDYNEQFF	TGTGCCAGCGGAAATAGCGGAGATTACAATGAGCAGTTCTTC
TRBV12-3/TRBV12-4	TRBJ2-5	many	TRBD2	CASSPQRSSGASQETQYF	TGTGCCAGCAGCCCACAGAGGAGTAGCGGGGCATCCCAAGAGACCCAGTACTTC
TRBV24-1	TRBJ2-1	NA	NA	CATSDPSRNIYNEQFF	TGTGCCACCAGTGACCCGTCCCGTAACATCTACAATGAGCAGTTCTTC
TRBV4-3	TRBJ2-2	NA	TRBD2	CASSQGDYRTGELFF	TGCGCCAGCAGCCAAGGGGACTACCGGACCGGGGAGCTGTTTTTT
TRBV5-1	TRBJ2-1	NA	NA	CASSGRGMGGRLTYNEQFF	TGCGCCAGCAGCGGCCGAGGGATGGGGGGACGCTTGACGTACAATGAGCAGTTCTTC
TRBV14	TRBJ2-7	NA	NA	CASSQANTYEQYF	TGTGCCAGCAGCCAAGCCAACACCTACGAGCAGTACTTC
TRBV7-9	TRBJ2-7	few	NA	CASSGQNGSSYEQYF	TGTGCCAGCAGCGGGCAAAACGGCAGCTCCTACGAGCAGTACTTC
TRBV6-1	TRBJ1-4	NA	NA	CASSRTQDEKLFF	TGTGCCAGCAGTCGGACACAGGATGAAAAACTGTTTTTT
TRBV20-1	TRBJ1-4	NA	TRBD1	CSALTGLNEKLFF	TGCAGTGCGCTGACAGGGTTAAATGAAAAACTGTTTTTT
TRBV6-2/TRBV6-3	TRBJ2-3	NA	NA	CASGLRWADTQYF	TGTGCCAGCGGACTTCGTTGGGCAGATACGCAGTATTTT
TRBV7-9	TRBJ2-3	NA	TRBD1	CASSRLGQGFDTQYF	TGTGCCAGCAGCCGCTTGGGACAGGGTTTCGATACGCAGTATTTT
TRBV20-1	TRBJ1-6	few	TRBD1	CSARDDRGRSYNSPLHF	TGCAGTGCTAGAGATGACAGGGGGCGGTCCTATAATTCACCCCTCCACTTT
TRBV3-1	TRBJ1-6	few	TRBD1	CASSQGQGGDSPLHF	TGTGCCAGCAGCCAAGGACAGGGGGGGGATTCACCCCTCCACTTT
TRBV20-1	TRBJ2-7	NA	NA	CSAVGDPTYEQYF	TGCAGTGCAGTAGGGGATCCTACCTACGAGCAGTACTTC
TRBV7-2	TRBJ2-1	few	NA	CASSSPSEGSGNEQFF	TGTGCCAGCAGCTCTCCATCGGAGGGCTCGGGGAATGAGCAGTTCTTC
TRBV18	TRBJ2-5	many	TRBD2	CASSLPGLEETQYF	TGTGCCAGCTCACTGCCGGGACTAGAAGAGACCCAGTACTTC
TRBV20-1	TRBJ2-5	few	TRBD2	CSALRTSGKGETQYF	TGCAGTGCTCTCCGGACTAGCGGGAAGGGAGAGACCCAGTACTTC
TRBV7-9	TRBJ2-1	few	NA	CASSLARPRPHNEQFF	TGTGCCAGCAGCTTAGCGCGACCCCGCCCGCACAATGAGCAGTTCTTC
TRBV20-1	TRBJ2-3	NA	NA	CSALQGDTDTQYF	TGCAGTGCTTTACAGGGCGACACAGATACGCAGTATTTT
TRBV3-1	TRBJ2-1	few	TRBD2	CASSQLGTSGYNEQFF	TGTGCCAGCAGCCAGTTAGGGACTAGCGGGTACAATGAGCAGTTCTTC
TRBV20-1	TRBJ1-2	few	NA	CSAGAVPRGYGYTF	TGCAGTGCTGGGGCGGTTCCGAGGGGGTATGGCTACACCTTC
TRBV11-2	TRBJ2-3	few	TRBD2	CASSLRPGLLAGGYRTDTQYF	TGTGCCAGCAGCTTAAGGCCAGGTCTCTTAGCGGGAGGGTATCGCACAGATACGCAGTATTTT
TRBV20-1	TRBJ2-7	NA	NA	CSALPTKIYEQYF	TGCAGTGCACTCCCGACGAAGATCTACGAGCAGTACTTC
TRBV7-2	TRBJ2-7	NA	NA	CASSLGDISYEQYF	TGTGCCAGCAGCTTAGGCGACATCTCCTACGAGCAGTACTTC
TRBV21-1	TRBJ2-7	NA	NA	CASSKDRSGGTPQSYEQYF	TGTGCCAGCAGCAAAGATAGGAGCGGCGGCACCCCTCAATCCTACGAGCAGTACTTC
TRBV27	TRBJ2-7	NA	NA	CASSPDPSSYEQYF	TGTGCCAGCAGTCCCGACCCAAGCTCCTACGAGCAGTACTTC
TRBV27	TRBJ2-1	few	TRBD2	CASSASSGEALNEQFF	TGTGCCAGCAGTGCTTCTAGCGGAGAGGCCCTCAATGAGCAGTTCTTC
TRBV7-2	TRBJ2-7	few	TRBD2	CASSSLAGGKPYEQYF	TGTGCCAGCAGCTCTCTAGCGGGGGGGAAACCCTACGAGCAGTACTTC
TRBV20-1	TRBJ2-7	NA	TRBD1	CSALGQGKSYEQYF	TGCAGTGCTTTAGGACAGGGGAAATCCTACGAGCAGTACTTC
TRBV20-1	TRBJ1-2	many	NA	CSANAKGYGYTF	TGCAGTGCTAACGCCAAGGGCTATGGCTACACCTTC
TRBV20-1	TRBJ2-1	few	NA	CSAHRGREKDNEQFF	TGCAGTGCTCATAGGGGGCGGGAGAAGGACAATGAGCAGTTCTTC
TRBV5-1	TRBJ2-7	NA	NA	CASRESPGNEQYF	TGCGCCAGCCGGGAGAGTCCGGGCAATGAGCAGTACTTC
TRBV6-1	TRBJ2-7	NA	NA	CASSELGLAYEQYF	TGTGCCAGCAGTGAATTGGGACTTGCCTACGAGCAGTACTTC
TRBV5-5	TRBJ2-4	NA	NA	CASSFAGVHLRNIQYF	TGTGCCAGCAGCTTTGCAGGGGTACATCTAAGAAACATTCAGTACTTC
TRBV12-3/TRBV12-4	TRBJ2-5	few	TRBD2	CASRDNRRLAGNEQYF	TGTGCCAGCAGAGATAACCGCCGTCTAGCGGGCAATGAGCAGTACTTC
TRBV5-1	TRBJ1-2	NA	NA	CASSSQDQSYGYTF	TGCGCCAGCAGCTCACAGGATCAGAGCTATGGCTACACCTTC
TRBV20-1	TRBJ2-7	NA	NA	CSARERGREQYF	TGCAGTGCTAGAGAGCGGGGTCGCGAGCAGTACTTC
TRBV20-1	TRBJ1-1	NA	TRBD1	CSAAYRGTEAFF	TGCAGTGCTGCCTACAGGGGCACTGAAGCTTTCTTT
TRBV12-3/TRBV12-4	TRBJ2-3	few	NA	CASSRSGATDTQYF	TGTGCCAGCTCTAGGTCGGGGGCAACAGATACGCAGTATTTT
TRBV29-1	TRBJ1-5	NA	NA	CSVRPGNNQPQHF	TGCAGCGTGAGACCAGGGAACAATCAGCCCCAGCATTTT
TRBV20-1	TRBJ2-5	few	TRBD1	CSALSGTDQETQYF	TGCAGTGCGCTATCCGGGACAGATCAAGAGACCCAGTACTTC
TRBV12-3/TRBV12-4	TRBJ2-1	NA	NA	CASTTWGDEQFF	TGTGCCAGCACCACATGGGGGGATGAGCAGTTCTTC
TRBV5-4	TRBJ2-1	once	TRBD2	CTSNLYGTRGTYNEQFF	TGTACCAGCAACTTGTACGGGACTAGGGGGACCTACAATGAGCAGTTCTTC
TRBV20-1	TRBJ2-5	NA	TRBD1	CSAGEASETGASYQETQYF	TGCAGTGCGGGAGAGGCTTCCGAGACAGGGGCGTCGTACCAAGAGACCCAGTACTTC
TRBV7-2	TRBJ1-6	NA	NA	CASGLPSSYNSPLHF	TGTGCCAGCGGCTTACCGAGCTCCTATAATTCACCCCTCCACTTT
TRBV11-2	TRBJ2-7	NA	TRBD2	CASSPTWGVAGGGYEQYF	TGTGCCAGCAGCCCCACTTGGGGCGTAGCGGGAGGGGGTTACGAGCAGTACTTC
TRBV30	TRBJ1-1	once	NA	CAWSVQPGTEAFF	TGTGCCTGGAGTGTACAGCCAGGCACTGAAGCTTTCTTT
TRBV29-1	TRBJ1-2	few	TRBD1	CSGRDRDGYGYTF	TGCAGCGGCCGGGACAGGGATGGCTATGGCTACACCTTC
TRBV27	TRBJ2-7	NA	NA	CASSLRDQSYEQYF	TGTGCCAGCAGTTTAAGGGACCAGTCTTACGAGCAGTACTTC